This TCR beta chain was obtained from a study of cytomegalovirus exposure and HLA in healthy donors. The study's findings and limits: The authors later found HLA-associated TCR beta chains more clonally expanded than equally common others. From TCR beta sequences, most subjects' HLA-A and HLA-B alleles were reportedly predicted accurately. A later analysis linked a missense DCLRE1C variant to TCR beta V- and J-gene trimming. In a later analysis, the majority of CMV-associated beta chains seemingly showed HLA restriction.

The primer mix had 60 Vbeta and 13 Jbeta primers. Clones were read by immunoSEQ multiplex PCR, and TCRdb kept only the in-frame ones, dropping some. Among over 150,000 clones listed, roughly three quarters were seen once. V lost 1 base and J 5 bases, leaving 9 bases between the germline ends. The germline V gene has CDR1 GTSNPN and CDR2 SVGIG (reference sequence). This CDR3 is 13 amino acids long. On this clone: The antigen is unknown.

The gene calls are TRBV30 and TRBJ1-5; no firm D call. This clonotype was obtained from a woman aged 45-65 years in good health and CMV-seropositive. The source material was PBMCs. This CDR3 is CAWSGRSDQPQHF. The CDR3 bases are TGTGCCTGGAGTGGCCGGAGCGATCAGCCCCAGCATTTT.